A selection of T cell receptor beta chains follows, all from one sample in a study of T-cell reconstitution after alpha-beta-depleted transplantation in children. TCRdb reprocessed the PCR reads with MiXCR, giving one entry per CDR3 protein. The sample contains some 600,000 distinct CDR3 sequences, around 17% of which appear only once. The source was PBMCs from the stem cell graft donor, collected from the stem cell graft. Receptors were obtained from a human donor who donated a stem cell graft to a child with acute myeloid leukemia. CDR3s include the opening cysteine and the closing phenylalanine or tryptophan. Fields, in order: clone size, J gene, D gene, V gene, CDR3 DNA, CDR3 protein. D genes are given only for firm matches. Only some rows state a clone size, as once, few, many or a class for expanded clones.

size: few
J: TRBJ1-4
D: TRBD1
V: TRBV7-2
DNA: TGTGCCAGCAGCTCGGTGACAGGGGGGAATGAAAAACTGTTTTTT
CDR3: CASSSVTGGNEKLFF

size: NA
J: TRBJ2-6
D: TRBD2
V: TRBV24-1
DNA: TGTGCCACCAGTGATCGGCGGGGGGCAGACACTGGGGCCAACGTCCTGACTTTC
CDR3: CATSDRRGADTGANVLTF

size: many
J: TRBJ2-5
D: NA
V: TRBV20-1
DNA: TGCAGTGCTAGAGATCGCGGCAGATCGTACCAAGAGACCCAGTACTTC
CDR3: CSARDRGRSYQETQYF

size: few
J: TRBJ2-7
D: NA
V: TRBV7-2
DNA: TGTGCCAGCAGCCTCTTATCAGGGCGAAATTACGAGCAGTACTTC
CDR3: CASSLLSGRNYEQYF

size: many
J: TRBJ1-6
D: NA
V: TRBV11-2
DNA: TGTGCCAGCAGTCTTCAGGGGTCGGGTAATTCACCCCTCCACTTT
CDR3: CASSLQGSGNSPLHF

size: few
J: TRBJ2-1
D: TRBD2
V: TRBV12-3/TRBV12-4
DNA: TGTGCCAGCACCGGGACTAGCGGGGGGAGGGGTGAGCAGTTCTTC
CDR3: CASTGTSGGRGEQFF

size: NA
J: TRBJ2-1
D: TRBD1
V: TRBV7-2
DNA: TGTGCCAGCAGCTTAGCCCGACAGGGGGGATACTACAATGAGCAGTTCTTC
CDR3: CASSLARQGGYYNEQFF

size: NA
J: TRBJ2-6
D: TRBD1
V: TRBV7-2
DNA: TGTGCCAGCAGCCTCCGGGACAGGGACTCTGGGGCCAACGTCCTGACTTTC
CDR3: CASSLRDRDSGANVLTF

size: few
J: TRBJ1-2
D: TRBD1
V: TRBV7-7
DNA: TGTGCCAGCAGCCGTGTGTATGTGACAGGGAATTCGTGCACCTTC
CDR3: CASSRVYVTGNSCTF

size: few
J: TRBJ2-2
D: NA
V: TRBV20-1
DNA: TGCAGTGCTAGCAAAGAGGTCGGGGAGCTGTTTTTT
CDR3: CSASKEVGELFF

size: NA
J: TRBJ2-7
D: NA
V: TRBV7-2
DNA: TGTGCCAGCAGCTTAGATAACAGCCAAATCTACGAGCAGTACTTC
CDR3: CASSLDNSQIYEQYF

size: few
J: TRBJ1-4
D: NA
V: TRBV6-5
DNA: TGTGCCAGCAGTTACTCATCCCAGGGCGGGTCGGAAAAACTGTTTTTT
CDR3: CASSYSSQGGSEKLFF

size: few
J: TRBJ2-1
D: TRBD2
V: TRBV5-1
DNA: TGCGCCAGCAGCCTCATCCTAGCGGGGGGGCGCAATGAGCAGTTCTTC
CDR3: CASSLILAGGRNEQFF

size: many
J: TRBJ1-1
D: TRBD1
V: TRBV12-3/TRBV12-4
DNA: TGTGCCAGCAGCCGTCAGACAGGGGGCCTCCTAAACACTGAAGCTTTCTTT
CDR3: CASSRQTGGLLNTEAFF

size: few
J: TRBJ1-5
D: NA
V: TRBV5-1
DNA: TGCGCCAGCAGCTTGGGGGATTTCAATCAGCCCCAGCATTTT
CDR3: CASSLGDFNQPQHF

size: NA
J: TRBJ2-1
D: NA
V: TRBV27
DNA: TGTGCCAGCAGTCCCCTTTTTCGGGACAATGAGCAGTTCTTC
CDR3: CASSPLFRDNEQFF

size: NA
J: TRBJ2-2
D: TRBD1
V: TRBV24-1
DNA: TGTGCCACCGGACAGGGGTGGACCGGGGAGCTGTTTTTT
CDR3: CATGQGWTGELFF

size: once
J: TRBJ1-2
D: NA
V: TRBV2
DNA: TGTGCCAGCAGTGAAGATGGCAAATGGGACGGCCACTTC
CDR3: CASSEDGKWDGHF

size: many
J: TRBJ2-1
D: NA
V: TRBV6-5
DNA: TGTGCCAGCAGTTACCGGGGGAAGAAATACGACAATGAGCAGTTCTTC
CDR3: CASSYRGKKYDNEQFF

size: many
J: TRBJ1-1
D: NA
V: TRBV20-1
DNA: TGCAGTGCTAGGGACGCTAGGAACACTGAAGCTTTCTTT
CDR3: CSARDARNTEAFF

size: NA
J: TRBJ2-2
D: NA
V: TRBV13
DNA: TGTGCCAGCAGCTCCAGCGTCCCGGCGACCGGGGAGCTGTTTTTT
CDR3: CASSSSVPATGELFF

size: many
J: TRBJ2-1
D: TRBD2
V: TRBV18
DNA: TGTGCCAGCTCACCAGGCCTACTAGCGGGGGAACACAATGAGCAGTTCTTC
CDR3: CASSPGLLAGEHNEQFF

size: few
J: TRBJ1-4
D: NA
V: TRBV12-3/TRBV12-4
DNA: TGTGCCAGCGGCAGGGGAGAGGGTAATGAAAAACTGTTTTTT
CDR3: CASGRGEGNEKLFF

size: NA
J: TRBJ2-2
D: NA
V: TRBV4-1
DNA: TGCGCCAGCAGCCAAGCTGGGACCTCGGGGGAGCTGTTTTTT
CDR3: CASSQAGTSGELFF

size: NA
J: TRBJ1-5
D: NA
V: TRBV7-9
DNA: TGTGCCAGCAGCTTTGGCAGCCAGCCCCTGCATTTT
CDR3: CASSFGSQPLHF